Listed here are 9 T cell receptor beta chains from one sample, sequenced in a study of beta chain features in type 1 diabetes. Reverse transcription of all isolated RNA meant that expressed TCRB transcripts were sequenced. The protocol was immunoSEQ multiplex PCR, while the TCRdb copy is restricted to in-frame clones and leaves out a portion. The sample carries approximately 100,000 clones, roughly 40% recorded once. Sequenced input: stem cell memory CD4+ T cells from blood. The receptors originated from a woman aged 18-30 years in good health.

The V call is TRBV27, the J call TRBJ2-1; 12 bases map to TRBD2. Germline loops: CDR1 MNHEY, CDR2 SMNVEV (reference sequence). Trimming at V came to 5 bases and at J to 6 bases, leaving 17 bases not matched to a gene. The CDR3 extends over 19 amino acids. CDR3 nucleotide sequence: TGTGCCAGCAGTCCAAGAACGAGACTAGCGGGAGTGGAGATCAATGAGCAGTTCTTC. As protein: CASSPRTRLAGVEINEQFF.

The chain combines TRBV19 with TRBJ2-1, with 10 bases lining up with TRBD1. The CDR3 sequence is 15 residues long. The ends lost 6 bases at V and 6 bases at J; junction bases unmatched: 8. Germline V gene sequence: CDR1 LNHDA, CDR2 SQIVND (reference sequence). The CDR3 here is CASRRPGQGPNEQFF. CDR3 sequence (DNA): TGTGCCAGTAGGCGTCCGGGACAGGGGCCCAATGAGCAGTTCTTC.

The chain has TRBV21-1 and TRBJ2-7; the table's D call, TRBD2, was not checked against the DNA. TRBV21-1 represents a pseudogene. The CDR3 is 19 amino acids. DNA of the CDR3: TGTGCCAGCCCCCCGCGGAGTAGCGGGAGAATCCTGTTCTCCTACGAGCAGTACTTC. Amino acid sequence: CASPPRSSGRILFSYEQYF.

This chain's CDR3 is CASSLVAGGTEAFF. In DNA form, the CDR3 reads TGCGCCAGCAGCTTGGTCGCAGGGGGGACTGAAGCTTTCTTT. The rearrangement uses TRBV5-1 and TRBJ1-1, with 7 bases fitting TRBD1. Germline CDR1 SGHRS, CDR2 YFSETQ. The CDR3 is made up of 14 amino acids. The V segment lost 0 bases and the J segment 5 bases; nucleotides outside the gene matches: 4.

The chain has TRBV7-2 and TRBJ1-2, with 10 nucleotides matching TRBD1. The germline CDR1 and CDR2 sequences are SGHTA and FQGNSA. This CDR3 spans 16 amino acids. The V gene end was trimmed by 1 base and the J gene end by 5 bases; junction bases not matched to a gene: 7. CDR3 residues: CASSLVRGGQGYGYTF. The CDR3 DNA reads TGTGCCAGCAGCTTAGTGAGGGGGGGACAGGGGTATGGCTACACCTTC.

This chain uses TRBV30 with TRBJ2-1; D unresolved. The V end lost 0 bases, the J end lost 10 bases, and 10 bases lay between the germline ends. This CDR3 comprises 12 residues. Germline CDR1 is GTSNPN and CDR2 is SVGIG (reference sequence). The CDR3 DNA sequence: TGTGCCTGGAGTGTACTCCAACCGGAGCAGTTCTTC. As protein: CAWSVLQPEQFF.

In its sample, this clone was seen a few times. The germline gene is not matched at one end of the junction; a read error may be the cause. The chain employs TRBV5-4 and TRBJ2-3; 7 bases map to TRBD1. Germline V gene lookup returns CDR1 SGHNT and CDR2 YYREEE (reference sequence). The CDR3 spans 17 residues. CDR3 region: CASSQGLIGQGTDTQYF. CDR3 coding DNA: TGCGCCAGCAGCCAGGGCTTAATCGGACAGGGCACAGATACGCAGTATTTT.

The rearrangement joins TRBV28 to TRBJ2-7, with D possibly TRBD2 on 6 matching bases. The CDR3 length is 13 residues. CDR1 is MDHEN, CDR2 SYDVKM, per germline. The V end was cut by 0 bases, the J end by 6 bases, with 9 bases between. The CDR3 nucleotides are TGTGCCAGCAGTTTATGGGGAGGTACCGAGCAGTACTTC. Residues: CASSLWGGTEQYF.

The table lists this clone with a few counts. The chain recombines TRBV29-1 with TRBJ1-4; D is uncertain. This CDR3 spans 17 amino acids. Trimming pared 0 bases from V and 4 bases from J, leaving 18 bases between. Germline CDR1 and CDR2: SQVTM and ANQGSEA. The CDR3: CSVEDSLPPSVNEKLFF. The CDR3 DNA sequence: TGCAGCGTTGAAGATTCGTTGCCACCGAGCGTTAATGAAAAACTGTTTTTT.